One and the same sample provided the 23 T cell receptor beta chains below, sequenced in a study of regulatory T cells in long-lasting Graves disease. Building of the TCR beta libraries involved iRepertoire HTBI primers and Arm-PCR of CDR3 regions. TCRdb reanalysed the multiplex PCR reads using MiXCR and keeps one entry per CDR3 protein. The data hold 400,000 to 500,000 distinct CDR3 sequences, with less than 15% observed a single time. Sample time point: newly diagnosed GD, antithyroid drugs for less than 3 months. Making the TCR library involved RNA that had been extracted from PBMCs. The same data also contributed to another study, on T cells in Graves' hyperthyroidism and ophthalmopathy.

The sample here was peripheral blood mononuclear cells (PBMCs), taken at new diagnosis, from a patient treated with antithyroid drugs. The receptors come from a woman between 50 and 59 years old with Graves disease.

There are a few counts of this clonotype. The gene calls are TRBV7-2 and TRBJ2-1; D gene unclear. Trimming cost V 2 bases and J 13 bases, with 12 bases left between them. The CDR3 has 12 residues. The V gene's germline CDR1 is SGHTA and CDR2 FQGNSA. The CDR3 reads CASSLPLGLQFF. For the CDR3, the DNA is TGTGCCAGCAGCTTACCCCTAGGGTTACAGTTCTTC.

Only a few counts were recorded for this clonotype. The rearrangement joins TRBV2 to TRBJ2-3; the D gene is possibly TRBD2 (5 bases). Germline loops: CDR1 SNHLY, CDR2 FYNNEI. Trimming shortened V by 6 bases and J by 3 bases, and 16 bases separated the two germline ends. The CDR3 has 15 residues. This CDR3 reads CASRSELVFTDTQYF. CDR3 DNA: TGTGCCAGCAGAAGCGAACTAGTGTTTACAGATACGCAGTATTTT.

This clonotype was observed many times. One end of the junction is discordant with germline, which a read error may explain. The CDR3 reads CASSVADSSYNEQFF. In nucleotides, the CDR3 is TGTGCCAGCAGCGTAGCGGACTCCTCCTACAATGAGCAGTTCTTC. The chain has TRBV7-8 and TRBJ2-1, with TRBD2 as a possible D gene (6 bases). Germline-derived CDR1 and CDR2 are SGHVS and FQNEAQ. CDR3 size: 15 residues.

This clonotype was counted ten times or more. CDR3 region: CASKPPGPGETANYGYTF. In nucleotides, the CDR3 is TGTGCCAGCAAGCCTCCGGGACCCGGGGAAACAGCTAACTATGGCTACACCTTC. This chain joins TRBV28 and TRBJ1-2, with a weak D call TRBD1 (5 bases). Germline V lookup: CDR1 MDHEN, CDR2 SYDVKM. V was pared by 7 bases and J by 0 bases, with 24 bases between. The CDR3 spans 18 residues.

This clonotype has a count of ten or more. The chain couples TRBV2 to TRBJ2-3, with TRBD2 matching over 7 bases. Germline V gives CDR1 SNHLY, CDR2 FYNNEI. Germline trimming cut 8 bases from V and 2 bases from J; bases unmatched to any gene: 4. The CDR3 is made up of 13 amino acids. In DNA form, the CDR3 reads TGTGCCAGCGGAAGACTAGCCACAGATACGCAGTATTTT. Protein sequence: CASGRLATDTQYF.

This clonotype has more than one count but fewer than ten. The chain uses TRBV4-2 and TRBJ2-2; D unclear. V dropped 7 bases and J dropped 7 bases, with 16 bases sitting between them. The CDR3 spans 14 residues. Germline CDR1 reads LGHNA; CDR2 reads YNFKEQ. DNA for the CDR3: TGTGCCAGCAAAAAAACCCCAGACGGCGGGGAGCTGTTTTTT. Its protein product is CASKKTPDGGELFF.

The CDR3 region is CASSVGTSGSLDEQFF. The CDR3, as DNA: TGTGCCAGCAGCGTGGGGACTAGCGGGAGTCTTGATGAGCAGTTCTTC. The chain links TRBV9 to TRBJ2-1; 14 bases are a match to TRBD2. The germline V gene encodes CDR1 SGDLS and CDR2 YYNGEE. With 2 bases clipped from V and 8 bases from J, the junction kept 6 bases outside the gene matches. This CDR3 is built from 16 residues. Complete variable domain (other parts from reference TRBV9 and TRBJ2-1): DSGVTQTPKHLITATGQRVTLRCSPRSGDLSVYWYQQSLDQGLQFLIQYYNGEERAKGNILERFSAQQFPDLHSELNLSSLELGDSALYFCASSVGTSGSLDEQFFGPGTRLTVL.

The chain uses TRBV7-9 and TRBJ2-2; 12 nucleotides match TRBD2. Germline V lookup: CDR1 SEHNR, CDR2 FQNEAQ (reference sequence). The trim removed 2 bases at V and 6 bases at J, leaving 7 bases unmatched. This CDR3 has 17 amino acids. Here the CDR3 DNA reads TGTGCCAGCAGCTTACCAACGGGACTAGCGGGCGCCGGGGAGCTGTTTTTT. This translates into CASSLPTGLAGAGELFF.

In its sample, this clonotype was seen many times. The chain uses TRBV28 and TRBJ2-5; tentative D call: TRBD1 (6 bases). The CDR3 consists of 14 residues. Germline V gene sequence: CDR1 MDHEN, CDR2 SYDVKM. Trimming removed 3 bases from V and 1 base from J, with 9 bases in between. As DNA, the CDR3 is TGTGCCAGCAGTTTTCAGGGGACCCAAGAGACCCAGTACTTC. Encoded protein: CASSFQGTQETQYF. Filled out from reference TRBV28 and TRBJ2-5, the complete variable domain reads DVKVTQSSRYLVKRTGEKVFLECVQDMDHENMFWYRQDPGLGLRLIYFSYDVKMKEKGDIPEGYSVSREKKERFSLILESASTNQTSMYLCASSFQGTQETQYFGPGTRLLVL.

This clonotype was recorded a few times. The rearrangement links TRBV6-1 to TRBJ1-5, with 11 bases fitting TRBD1. Germline CDR1 reads MNHNS; CDR2 reads SASEGT. With 4 bases clipped from V and 4 bases from J, the junction kept 3 bases outside the gene matches. This CDR3 is built from 15 residues. CDR3 DNA: TGTGCCAGCAGTGCCCGGGACAGGGGGAATCAGCCCCAGCATTTT. Encoded protein: CASSARDRGNQPQHF.

This clonotype was counted a few times. The chain uses TRBV6-1 and TRBJ2-7; D remains ambiguous. Germline CDR1 reads MNHNS; CDR2 reads SASEGT. The CDR3 contains 13 residues. V lost 6 bases and J lost 2, with 11 bases in between. CDR3 protein: CASSRVPTYEQYF. Written as DNA, the CDR3 is TGTGCCAGCAGCCGGGTTCCAACCTACGAGCAGTACTTC.

The table lists this clonotype with many counts. This chain connects TRBV20-1 to TRBJ2-1, with TRBD2 identical over 7 bases. The germline CDR1 and CDR2 sequences are DFQATT and SNEGSKA (reference sequence). The CDR3 extends over 17 amino acids. V gave up 0 bases and J gave up 6 bases; unmatched junction bases: 14. CDR3 protein: CSARDGREAVVLNEQFF. CDR3 nucleotides: TGCAGTGCTAGAGATGGGAGGGAGGCCGTAGTACTCAATGAGCAGTTCTTC.

At least ten counts were recorded for this clonotype. V is TRBV5-1 and J is TRBJ2-3; 8 bases are shared with TRBD1. This CDR3 is 15 amino acids long. J gave up 3 bases and V 4 bases, and 7 bases lay outside the gene matches. Germline-derived CDR1 and CDR2 are SGHRS and YFSETQ. This chain's CDR3 is CASSLDRVGTDTQYF. In DNA, the CDR3 is TGCGCCAGCAGCCTGGACAGGGTAGGGACAGATACGCAGTATTTT.

This clonotype was counted at least ten times. This chain uses TRBV20-1 with TRBJ2-5; 8 positions agree with TRBD2. Germline lookup yields CDR1 DFQATT and CDR2 SNEGSKA (reference sequence). The CDR3 has 16 residues. With V trimmed by 1 base and J by 2 bases, 9 bases remained unmatched. The CDR3 is CSARAASGSLQETQYF. The CDR3 nucleotides read TGCAGTGCTAGAGCGGCTAGCGGGTCCCTTCAAGAGACCCAGTACTTC.

This clonotype was counted many times. The genes are TRBV2 and TRBJ1-4; the D is unclear. The V gene lost 1 base and the J gene lost 6 bases, with 12 bases spanning the gap. CDR3 length: 15 residues. Germline V gene lookup returns CDR1 SNHLY and CDR2 FYNNEI. The CDR3 is CASSEVGSVDEKLFF. In DNA, the CDR3 is TGTGCCAGCAGTGAAGTGGGGTCCGTGGATGAAAAACTGTTTTTT.

The V and J genes are TRBV12-5 and TRBJ2-2; 9 nucleotides match TRBD2. J lost 5 bases, V lost 0 bases, and 7 bases had no gene match. CDR1 LGHNT and CDR2 FRNRAP come from the germline V gene. The CDR3 sequence is 17 residues long. The CDR3 here is CASGLVAVAGETGELFF. For the CDR3, the DNA is TGTGCTAGTGGTTTGGTAGCGGTAGCGGGAGAGACCGGGGAGCTGTTTTTT.

This clonotype was observed at least ten times. The rearrangement links TRBV2 to TRBJ2-1; 8 bases line up with TRBD1. Germline lookup yields CDR1 SNHLY and CDR2 FYNNEI. V dropped 5 bases and J dropped 9; count of bases not matched to a gene: 9. The CDR3 sequence is 14 residues long. The CDR3: CASSWIQGDSEQFF. In nucleotides, the CDR3 is TGTGCCAGCAGTTGGATACAGGGGGACAGTGAGCAGTTCTTC.

This clonotype was observed at least ten times. This chain uses TRBV20-1 with TRBJ2-1; 12 bases are shared with TRBD2. The CDR3 runs 18 residues. CDR1 is DFQATT and CDR2 is SNEGSKA in the germline V gene (reference sequence). The V segment lost 0 bases and the J segment 6 bases; nucleotides outside the gene matches: 12. CDR3 DNA sequence: TGCAGTGCTAGAGAATTTCTCCCGACTAGCGGGAGATTCAATGAGCAGTTCTTC. Its protein is CSAREFLPTSGRFNEQFF.

J is TRBJ2-5 and V is TRBV3-1; 9 nucleotides agree with TRBD1. Trimming at V came to 1 base and at J to 3 bases, leaving 6 bases not matched to a gene. CDR3 length: 16 residues. Germline V gene data show CDR1 as LGHDT and CDR2 as YNNKEL (reference sequence). As DNA, the CDR3 is TGTGCCAGCAGCCAAGTCGGGACAGGGCGTGAAGAGACCCAGTACTTC. Residues: CASSQVGTGREETQYF.

This clonotype was detected ten times or more. CDR3 coding DNA: TGTGCCAGCGGGAGGGACACCGGGGAGCTGTTTTTT. Protein product: CASGRDTGELFF. J is TRBJ2-2 and V is TRBV7-9, with 7 positions matching TRBD2. Germline V gives CDR1 SEHNR, CDR2 FQNEAQ (reference sequence). The V and J ends lost 8 bases and 3 bases, in that order; junction bases with no gene match: 0. This CDR3 is built from 12 residues.

This clonotype was seen repeatedly, ten times or more. The V call is TRBV28, the J call TRBJ2-6; a possible D gene is TRBD1 (5 bases). Germline loops: CDR1 MDHEN, CDR2 SYDVKM. Trimming took 4 bases from V and 4 from J, leaving 11 bases between them. This CDR3 region has 15 residues. The CDR3 loop reads CASSSRVPGANVLTF. CDR3 DNA sequence: TGTGCCAGCAGTTCCAGGGTACCCGGGGCCAACGTCCTGACTTTC.

The sample holds many counts of this clonotype. This chain links TRBV7-9 with TRBJ2-3; 8 bases are a match to TRBD1. CDR1 is SEHNR and CDR2 is FQNEAQ in the germline V gene (reference sequence). The CDR3 spans 16 residues. Trimming removed 4 bases from V and 4 bases from J; junction bases left unmatched: 10. In DNA, the CDR3 is TGTGCCAGCAGCTCAGGACAGGGTTTATGGGCAGATACGCAGTATTTT. It translates to CASSSGQGLWADTQYF.

In this sample, this clonotype turned up many times. This chain connects TRBV29-1 to TRBJ1-1, with D perhaps TRBD1 (5 bases). Trimming took 7 bases from V and 0 from J, leaving 9 bases between them. Per germline, CDR1 SQVTM and CDR2 ANQGSEA. This CDR3 comprises 12 residues. This CDR3 is CSARGMNTEAFF. Written as DNA, the CDR3 is TGCAGCGCCCGGGGCATGAACACTGAAGCTTTCTTT. The full variable domain, completed using reference TRBV29-1 and TRBJ1-1, is SAVISQKPSRDICQRGTSLTIQCQVDSQVTMMFWYRQQPGQSLTLIATANQGSEATYESGFVIDKFPISRPNLTFSTLTVSNMSPEDSSIYLCSARGMNTEAFFGQGTRLTVV.